Presented here are 9 T cell receptor beta chains from one specimen sequenced in a study of blood T cell repertoires in COVID-19. This table comes from immunoSEQ multiplex PCR, and its TCRdb copy is limited to in-frame clones, with some not included. The sample includes approximately 24,000 clones, roughly 86% seen only once; the top ten take roughly 4.7%. The sequencing sample was made of peripheral blood. These receptors all come from a man in his fifties with active COVID-19.

V gene TRBV7-6 combines with J gene TRBJ2-1; TRBD2 agrees at 10 bases. After removal of 1 base from V and 2 bases from J, the junction contained 2 bases not matched to a gene. This CDR3 has 16 residues. Germline V lookup: CDR1 SGHVS, CDR2 FNYEAQ. In DNA form, the CDR3 reads TGTGCCAGCAGCTTAGAGCGGGGGGGAACCTACAATGAGCAGTTCTTC. This encodes CASSLERGGTYNEQFF.

The chain employs TRBV24-1 and TRBJ2-7; 8 nucleotides line up with TRBD1. Germline V gene data show CDR1 as KGHDR and CDR2 as SFDVKD. CDR3 length: 16 residues. Trimming took 1 base from V and 2 from J; bases not matched to a gene: 6. CDR3 sequence (DNA): TGTGCCACCAGTGATTTTGGACAGGGAAGAGCCTACGAGCAGTACTTC. As protein: CATSDFGQGRAYEQYF.

J is TRBJ2-7 and V is TRBV5-1; TRBD2 matches at 7 bases. CDR3 length: 15 amino acids. The ends lost 4 bases at V and 2 bases at J; junction bases unmatched: 9. Germline V CDR1 and CDR2: SGHRS, YFSETQ. CDR3 coding DNA: TGCGCCAGCAGCCCGAGACTAGCTACCCCCTACGAGCAGTACTTC. Its protein is CASSPRLATPYEQYF.

The chain uses TRBV6-2 or TRBV6-3 and TRBJ2-3, with TRBD2 matching 13 bases. J lost 7 bases, V lost 5 bases, and 9 bases had no gene match. The CDR3 length is 16 residues. Germline lookup yields CDR1 MNHEY and CDR2 SVGEGT. The DNA for the CDR3 is TGTGCCAGCAGTCCAACTCGGACTAGCGGGGGAAATACGCAGTATTTT. Translated: CASSPTRTSGGNTQYF.

The genes are TRBV18 and TRBJ2-7; perhaps TRBD1 as D (5 bases). CDR1 is KGHSH and CDR2 is LQKENI in the germline V gene. CDR3 length: 16 residues. With 3 bases removed from V and 0 bases from J, the gap between germline ends came to 15 bases. The CDR3 nucleotides are TGTGCCAGCTCACCGTCAAAACCAGGGTTCTCCTACGAGCAGTACTTC. Protein: CASSPSKPGFSYEQYF.

V is TRBV10-2 and J is TRBJ2-7, with D uncertain. V lost 3 bases, J lost 3 bases, and 6 bases lay in between. This CDR3 contains 12 residues. Germline CDR1 WSHSY, CDR2 SAAADI. The chain's CDR3 is CASSDGHYEQYF. CDR3 coding DNA: TGCGCCAGCAGTGATGGCCACTACGAGCAGTACTTC.

This clone was seen a few times. The chain combines TRBV11-3 with TRBJ2-7; 7 positions match TRBD2. Trimming took 1 base from V and 3 from J; bases not matched to a gene: 9. Germline assignment: CDR1 SGHNT and CDR2 YENEEA. The CDR3 is 16 residues long. CDR3 in DNA: TGTGCCAGCAGCTTAGGAGGCGGGGGAAGCTTCTACGAGCAGTACTTC. Amino acid sequence: CASSLGGGGSFYEQYF.

The chain has TRBV2 and TRBJ1-5, with 7 bases that match TRBD1. Trimming removed 4 bases from V and 4 bases from J; junction bases left unmatched: 4. There are 14 residues in the CDR3. Germline lookup yields CDR1 SNHLY and CDR2 FYNNEI. CDR3 loop: CASSGNRGNQPQHF. The CDR3 region has the DNA TGTGCCAGCAGTGGCAACAGGGGTAATCAGCCCCAGCATTTT.

V and J are TRBV19 and TRBJ2-7; weak D call: TRBD2 (6 bases). Germline CDR1 and CDR2: LNHDA and SQIVND (reference sequence). With 9 bases removed from V and 2 bases from J, the gap between germline ends came to 11 bases. This CDR3 has 12 residues. Written as DNA, the CDR3 is TGTGCCAGCCGGGAGCCCCCCTACGAGCAGTACTTC. It specifies CASREPPYEQYF. The entire variable domain, with the rest obtained from reference TRBV19 and TRBJ2-7, is as follows: DGGITQSPKYLFRKEGQNVTLSCEQNLNHDAMYWYRQDPGQGLRLIYYSQIVNDFQKGDIAEGYSVSREKKESFPLTVTSAQKNPTAFYLCASREPPYEQYFGPGTRLTVT.